This TCR beta chain was recorded in a study of identical twins. The study's findings and limits: Memory repertoires showed no such pattern, whereas abundant cord blood beta clonotypes carried fewer insertions.

This CDR3 region has 20 residues. V was clipped by 1 base and J by 4 bases; unmatched bases: 16. CDR1 and CDR2 (germline): MDHEN, SYDVKM. This clonotype was recorded a few times. Antigen: not known. A universal primer site was incorporated via template switching, and the cDNA contained unique molecular identifiers. TCRdb re-called the 5' RACE reads with MiXCR, one entry per CDR3 protein. The table includes 450,000 to 650,000 distinct CDR3 sequences, approximately 9.6% detected once. This sample also appeared in a second study, on yellow fever vaccine responses in identical twins. That paper adds: Reportedly, twins showed a vaccine T cell response that looked partly convergent and partly personalized.

The sequenced sample was PBMCs. This chain connects TRBV28 to TRBJ2-6, with TRBD1 matching 7 bases. The clonotype comes from a woman aged 18-35 years in good health. The DNA for the CDR3 is TGTGCCAGCAGTTTATTACGAGGTTTACAGGGGTTTGCCGGGGCCAACGTCCTGACTTTC. It specifies CASSLLRGLQGFAGANVLTF.